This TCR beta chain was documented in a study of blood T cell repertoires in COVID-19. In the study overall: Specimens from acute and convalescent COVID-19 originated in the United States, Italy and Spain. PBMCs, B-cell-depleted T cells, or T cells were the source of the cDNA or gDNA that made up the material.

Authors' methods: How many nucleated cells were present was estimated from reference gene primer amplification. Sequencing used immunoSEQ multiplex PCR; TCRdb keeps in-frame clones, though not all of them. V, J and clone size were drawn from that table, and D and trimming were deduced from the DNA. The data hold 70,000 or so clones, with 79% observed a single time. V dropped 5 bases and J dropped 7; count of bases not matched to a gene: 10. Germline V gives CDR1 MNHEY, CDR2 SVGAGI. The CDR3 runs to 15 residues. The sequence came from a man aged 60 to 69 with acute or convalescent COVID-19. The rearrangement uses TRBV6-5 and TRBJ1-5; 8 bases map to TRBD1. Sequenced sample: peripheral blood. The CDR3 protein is CASSPGHRGGQPQHF. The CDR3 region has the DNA TGTGCCAGCAGTCCAGGCCACAGGGGGGGGCAGCCCCAGCATTTT.